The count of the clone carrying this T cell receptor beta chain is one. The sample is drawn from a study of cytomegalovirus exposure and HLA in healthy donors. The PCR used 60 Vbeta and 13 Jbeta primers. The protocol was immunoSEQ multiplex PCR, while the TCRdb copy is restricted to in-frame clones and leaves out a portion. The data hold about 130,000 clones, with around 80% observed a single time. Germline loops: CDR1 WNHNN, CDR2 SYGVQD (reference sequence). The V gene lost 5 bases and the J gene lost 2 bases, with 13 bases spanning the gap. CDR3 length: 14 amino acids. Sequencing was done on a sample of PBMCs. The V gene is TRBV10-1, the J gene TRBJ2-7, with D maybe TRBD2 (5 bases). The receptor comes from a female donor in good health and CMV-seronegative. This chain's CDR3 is CASSPPDWTYEQYF. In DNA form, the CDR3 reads TGCGCCAGCAGTCCCCCGGACTGGACCTACGAGCAGTACTTC.